This is a list of T cell receptor beta chains from one sample in a study of T cells in Graves' hyperthyroidism and ophthalmopathy. From the multiplex PCR reads, TCRdb called clonotypes with MiXCR, one entry per CDR3 protein. This table holds about 760,000 distinct CDR3 sequences, 30% to 40% found once. Sequenced: blood. Source of these receptors: a woman aged 40 to 50 with Graves' hyperthyroidism. Both conserved end residues are part of each CDR3. Fields, in order: D gene, V gene, clone size, J gene, CDR3 protein, CDR3 DNA. D genes are given only for firm matches. Only part of the rows carry a size: once, few, many, or a class if the clone is expanded.

>NA|TRBV14|NA|TRBJ1-6
CASSQDPVGSSPPHF
TGTGCCAGCAGCCAAGATCCCGTTGGATCCTCACCCCCCCACTTT
>TRBD1|TRBV19|NA|TRBJ1-5
CASSFGQGPQHF
TGTGCCAGTAGTTTCGGACAGGGACCCCAGCATTTT
>TRBD1|TRBV11-1|NA|TRBJ1-2
CASSDEAGQNYGYTF
TGTGCCAGCAGCGATGAGGCGGGACAGAACTATGGCTACACCTTC
>TRBD2|TRBV2|NA|TRBJ2-7
CASSSVLAGEHEQYF
TGTGCCAGCAGTTCCGTGCTAGCGGGAGAGCACGAGCAGTACTTC
>NA|TRBV15|NA|TRBJ2-3
CATSRDFNRGGDTQYF
TGTGCCACCAGCAGAGATTTTAACAGGGGAGGAGATACGCAGTATTTT
>NA|TRBV4-1|NA|TRBJ2-7
CASSQRPEGGKGYEQYF
TGCGCCAGCAGCCAACGACCCGAGGGGGGGAAAGGGTACGAGCAGTACTTC
>TRBD1|TRBV10-3|many|TRBJ1-2
CAISESGQENGYTF
TGTGCCATCAGTGAGTCGGGACAGGAGAATGGCTACACCTTC
>TRBD1|TRBV6-5|few|TRBJ1-1
CASSYGDRGRSTEAFF
TGTGCCAGCAGTTACGGCGACAGGGGCCGAAGCACTGAAGCTTTCTTT
>NA|TRBV2|many|TRBJ2-5
CAGSTTRETQYF
TGTGCCGGATCAACGACAAGAGAGACCCAGTACTTC
>NA|TRBV7-7|NA|TRBJ2-3
CTSSLGIGGTADTQYF
TGTACTAGCAGCTTAGGAATTGGGGGTACAGCAGATACGCAGTATTTT
>NA|TRBV7-9|many|TRBJ1-1
CASSWDLTEAFF
TGTGCCAGCAGCTGGGACCTCACTGAAGCTTTCTTT
>NA|TRBV10-2|once|TRBJ1-1
CASSPRGITEAFF
TGTGCCAGCAGCCCTAGGGGGATCACTGAAGCTTTCTTT
>NA|TRBV11-2|NA|TRBJ1-4
CASSLDPFGRAPSNEKLFF
TGTGCCAGCAGCTTAGATCCATTCGGGCGGGCGCCTTCTAATGAAAAACTGTTTTTT
>NA|TRBV19|many|TRBJ1-1
CASSIGANTEAFF
TGTGCCAGTAGTATAGGGGCGAACACTGAAGCTTTCTTT
>TRBD1|TRBV10-3|many|TRBJ1-1
CAISELTGDLTEAFF
TGTGCCATCAGTGAGTTAACAGGGGACTTAACTGAAGCTTTCTTT
>NA|TRBV25-1|many|TRBJ1-2
CASSEHGGGGYTF
TGTGCCAGCAGTGAACACGGGGGAGGAGGCTACACCTTC
>NA|TRBV5-8|many|TRBJ2-5
CASSLGSGHQETQYF
TGTGCCAGCAGCTTGGGTTCGGGTCATCAAGAGACCCAGTACTTC
>NA|TRBV19|many|TRBJ1-2
CASSIAGTTNYGYTF
TGTGCCAGTAGTATTGCCGGGACAACTAACTATGGCTACACCTTC
>NA|TRBV4-3|many|TRBJ1-5
CASSQDRVGNQPQHF
TGCGCCAGCAGCCAAGATCGGGTAGGCAATCAGCCCCAGCATTTT
>NA|TRBV5-1|NA|TRBJ1-4
CASSRRDSDNEKLFF
TGCGCCAGCAGCCGGAGAGACAGTGACAATGAAAAACTGTTTTTT
>NA|TRBV25-1|NA|TRBJ1-2
CASRDGIDILYGYTF
TGTGCCAGCAGGGACGGGATCGACATCCTCTATGGCTACACCTTC
>NA|TRBV2|NA|TRBJ1-5
CASREPGVYQPQHF
TGTGCCAGCAGGGAACCGGGGGTATATCAGCCCCAGCATTTT
>NA|TRBV4-1|NA|TRBJ1-2
CASSQVGQGVKNYGYTF
TGCGCCAGCAGCCAAGTCGGTCAGGGAGTGAAGAACTATGGCTACACCTTC
>NA|TRBV4-3|many|TRBJ1-4
CASSQDSSLLFF
TGCGCCAGCAGCCAAGATAGCTCTTTGCTGTTTTTT
>TRBD1|TRBV12-3/TRBV12-4|many|TRBJ1-3
CASSRGQAGNTIYF
TGTGCCAGCAGCCGAGGACAGGCTGGAAACACCATATATTTT
>TRBD1|TRBV2|few|TRBJ2-7
CASSWTGGPYEQYF
TGTGCCAGCAGTTGGACAGGGGGGCCCTACGAGCAGTACTTC
>NA|TRBV6-2/TRBV6-3|NA|TRBJ2-2
CASSQQGRTGELFF
TGTGCCAGCAGTCAACAGGGACGAACCGGGGAGCTGTTTTTT